This T cell receptor beta chain emerged from a study of shared clonotypes between healthy human individuals. CD8 cells classed as naive were CD45RO-negative and positively selected for CCR7, excluding terminally differentiated effector memory CD45RA+ cells. Trimming removed 6 bases from V and 2 bases from J; junction bases left unmatched: 8. The CDR3 has 16 residues. Germline V lookup: CDR1 SGHDN, CDR2 FVKESK. Profiling relied on immunoSEQ multiplex PCR, and the TCRdb table lists in-frame clones only, not all of them. The sample yields around 1.9 million clones, 85% to 95% seen once. The receptor was derived from a man between 18 and 29 years old in good health. Some clones in this sample may be carry-over from other donors' samples. The V gene is TRBV14, the J gene TRBJ2-1; 9 bases fit TRBD2. Sequencing was carried out using naive CD8+ T cells from PBMCs. CDR3 loop: CASSSLAGEPYNEQFF. Here the CDR3 DNA reads TGTGCCAGCAGTTCCTTAGCGGGAGAACCCTACAATGAGCAGTTCTTC.